These 9 T cell receptor beta chains were all obtained from the same sample, sequenced in a study of Ad26.COV2.S vaccination and SARS-CoV-2 variants. Sequenced by immunoSEQ multiplex PCR; TCRdb stores in-frame clones only, minus some. Of hundreds of thousands of clones in the sample, 89% were seen once. This sample's treatment: roughly 19 received Ad26.COV2.S at low or high dose, single or two shots; 5 received placebo; per-sample allocation not given. Day 63 after the first vaccine or placebo injection was the time point for sampling. Sequenced material: peripheral blood, taken in a trial of Ad26.COV2.S vaccine versus placebo. Source of these receptors: a person aged 18-65 years who received the Ad26.COV2.S COVID-19 vaccine or a placebo.

A few counts support this clone. This sample also contains other DNA sequences that code for the same CDR3. The V gene is TRBV3-1 (or the pseudogene TRBV3-2), the J gene TRBJ2-5, with unresolved D. The length of the CDR3 is 12 residues. V gave up 1 base and J gave up 4 bases, with 4 bases separating them. Germline CDR1 and CDR2: LGHDT and YNNKEL (reference sequence). The CDR3 DNA sequence: TGTGCCAGCAGCCAAGTTCGAGAGACCCAGTACTTC. Its translation is CASSQVRETQYF.

This chain links TRBV3-1 (or the pseudogene TRBV3-2) with TRBJ2-7, with D unresolved. CDR1 LGHDT and CDR2 YNNKEL come from the germline V gene (reference sequence). Trimming shortened V by 1 base and J by 9 bases, and 10 bases separated the two germline ends. There are 12 residues in the CDR3. This CDR3 is CASSQAGFGQYF. The CDR3 DNA is TGTGCCAGCAGCCAAGCCGGGTTCGGGCAGTACTTC.

The chain joins TRBV4-3 to TRBJ1-1; 9 bases line up with TRBD1. Germline V gene data show CDR1 as LGHNA and CDR2 as YSLEER. This CDR3 is built from 14 residues. The V and J ends lost 4 bases and 5 bases, in that order; junction bases with no gene match: 5. As DNA, the CDR3 is TGCGCCAGCAGCCCCTGGACAGGGGAAACTGAAGCTTTCTTT. Translation: CASSPWTGETEAFF.

The V and J genes are TRBV4-3 and TRBJ1-2; TRBD1 might be the D (6 bases). This CDR3 is 16 amino acids long. Trimming left V 4 bases short and J 3 bases short, with 18 bases between. CDR1 and CDR2 from the germline V gene are LGHNA and YSLEER. CDR3 residues: CASSRWGAGSDYGYTF. For the CDR3, the DNA is TGCGCCAGCAGCCGGTGGGGGGCAGGTTCGGACTATGGCTACACCTTC.

The genes are TRBV6-2 or TRBV6-3 and TRBJ2-3; the match to TRBD1 covers 8 bases. The length of the CDR3 is 15 residues. CDR1 and CDR2 (germline): MNHEY, SVGEGT. With V trimmed by 6 bases and J by 5 bases, 10 bases remained unmatched. The CDR3, as DNA: TGTGCCAGCAGCAAAGACAGGGGACGGCGAGATACGCAGTATTTT. Protein product: CASSKDRGRRDTQYF.

This chain uses TRBV6-5 with TRBJ2-2, with D hard to call. The CDR3 runs to 15 residues. The V gene lost 2 bases and the J gene lost 3 bases, with 10 bases spanning the gap. CDR1 and CDR2 (germline): MNHEY, SVGAGI. CDR3 residues: CASSYGQGDTGELFF. The CDR3 coding sequence is TGTGCCAGCAGTTACGGGCAAGGAGACACCGGGGAGCTGTTTTTT.

The CDR3 DNA sequence: TGTGCCAGCAGCCAAGATCGGCGGGTCCAAGGGACAGCTCAAGAGACCCAGTACTTC. It translates to CASSQDRRVQGTAQETQYF. V and J are TRBV4-2 and TRBJ2-5; 7 bases match TRBD1. Germline trimming cut 0 bases from V and 2 bases from J; bases unmatched to any gene: 15. This CDR3 region has 19 residues. The V gene's germline CDR1 is LGHNA and CDR2 YNFKEQ.

The chain joins TRBV12-3 or TRBV12-4 to TRBJ2-7; D is perhaps TRBD1 or TRBD2 (6 bases each). The CDR3 totals 13 residues. V lost 5 bases to trimming and J lost 2 bases, with 10 bases between them. CDR3 sequence reads: CASSRGPTYEQYF. The CDR3 nucleotides read TGTGCCAGCAGTCGGGGGCCGACCTACGAGCAGTACTTC.

The rearrangement links TRBV5-6 to TRBJ1-4; a possible D gene is TRBD1 (5 bases). V lost 4 bases and J 4 bases, leaving 17 bases between the germline ends. Germline V gene sequence: CDR1 SGHDT, CDR2 YYEEEE. The CDR3 sequence is 16 residues long. CDR3 in amino acids: CASSDLGGEFNEKLFF. CDR3 coding DNA: TGTGCCAGCAGCGACCTGGGGGGAGAGTTTAATGAAAAACTGTTTTTT.